This T cell receptor beta chain appears in the sequencing data of a study of T-cell reconstitution after alpha-beta-depleted transplantation in children. The authors prepared the TCRbeta library with unique molecular identifiers. TCRdb fed the PCR reads into MiXCR, producing one record per CDR3 protein. Among under 350,000 distinct CDR3 sequences listed, roughly 9.5% were seen once. The sequence came from a human donor who donated a stem cell graft to a child with SCID. Sequencing used PBMCs from the stem cell graft donor, obtained from the stem cell graft.

The CDR3 DNA reads as TGTGCCAGCAGATTGGAAGGGGCAGGCACCGGGGAGCTGTTTTTT. Translated: CASRLEGAGTGELFF. The V gene is TRBV27, the J gene TRBJ2-2, with D possibly TRBD1 on 5 matching bases. CDR3 length: 15 amino acids. Deletions cut 6 bases from V and 4 bases from J, with 15 bases between. Germline V lookup: CDR1 MNHEY, CDR2 SMNVEV (reference sequence).